This paragraph covers one T cell receptor (beta chain) sequence. Its antigen is not identified. The entry originates in a study of Ad26.COV2.S vaccination and SARS-CoV-2 variants. Whole-study context: Sample donor was a member of the COV1001 Ad26.COV2.S trial arm. Doses of Ad26.COV2.S were injected into muscle once or twice, 56 days apart.

Noted treatment: over 15 received Ad26.COV2.S at low or high dose, single or two shots; a few received placebo; per-sample allocation not given. Collection of the samples took place on day 63 after the first injection of vaccine or placebo. The V end lost 4 bases, the J end lost 0 bases, and 10 bases lay between the germline ends. The CDR3 has 15 amino acids. Germline V lookup: CDR1 LGHNA, CDR2 YNFKEQ. General study points: The study found similar non-spike TCR breadth in vaccine and placebo recipients. The breadth of spike-specific CD8+ and CD4+ T cell responses after vaccination was reportedly substantial.

Profiled with immunoSEQ multiplex PCR; TCRdb holds only in-frame clones, not every one. The data contain 400,000 to 500,000 clones, 85% to 90% of them singletons. The source is a person aged 18-60 years who received the Ad26.COV2.S COVID-19 vaccine or a placebo. The rearrangement joins TRBV4-2 to TRBJ1-5; D is possibly TRBD1 (5 bases). The sample was peripheral blood, taken in a trial of Ad26.COV2.S vaccine versus placebo. As DNA, the CDR3 is TGTGCCAGCAGCCGCGACAGCCATAGCAATCAGCCCCAGCATTTT. The encoded protein is CASSRDSHSNQPQHF.